These 17 T cell receptor beta chains share one sample of origin, sequenced in a study of T cells in localized non-small cell lung cancer. Sequencing used immunoSEQ multiplex PCR; TCRdb keeps in-frame clones, though not all of them. The sample includes 8,500 to 13,000 clones, roughly half of them seen just once. This specimen was lymph node tissue, taken before any cancer treatment. These TCRs come from a woman aged 35-70 years with stage II squamous cell lung carcinoma.

The chain uses TRBV12-5 and TRBJ2-7, with 10 nucleotides matching TRBD1. Germline CDR1 is LGHNT and CDR2 is FRNRAP. CDR3 length equals 15 residues. Trimming cost V 3 bases and J 2 bases; bases outside gene matches: 4. CDR3 in DNA: TGTGCTAGTGGTTTATGGGGGACAGGGGCCTACGAGCAGTACTTC. Residues: CASGLWGTGAYEQYF. Full variable domain (missing parts from reference TRBV12-5 and TRBJ2-7): DARVTQTPRHKVTEMGQEVTMRCQPILGHNTVFWYRQTMMQGLELLAYFRNRAPLDDSGMPKDRFSAEMPDATLATLKIQPSEPRDSAVYFCASGLWGTGAYEQYFGPGTRLTVT.

The chain uses TRBV11-3 and TRBJ1-1; no clear D gene. The V end was cut by 1 base, the J end by 3 bases, with 9 bases between. The V gene's germline CDR1 is SGHNT and CDR2 YENEEA. The CDR3 sequence is 14 residues long. The CDR3 region has the DNA TGTGCCAGCAGCTTAGGGAGGACGGACACTGAAGCTTTCTTT. It yields the protein CASSLGRTDTEAFF.

The rearrangement joins TRBV29-1 to TRBJ2-7; D perhaps matches TRBD2 (6 bases). V shed 3 bases and J shed 3 bases, with 12 bases lying between them. The length of the CDR3 is 13 residues. CDR1 is SQVTM and CDR2 is ANQGSEA in the germline V gene. The CDR3 loop reads CSVDAGPRYEQYF. DNA for the CDR3: TGCAGCGTTGATGCGGGACCCCGCTACGAGCAGTACTTC.

The chain employs TRBV19 and TRBJ1-5; D gene uncertain. Germline-derived CDR1 and CDR2 are LNHDA and SQIVND (reference sequence). The CDR3 contains 14 residues. Trimming cost V 9 bases and J 0 bases, with 12 bases left between them. The CDR3 protein is CASRGVYSNQPQHF. The CDR3 DNA follows: TGTGCCAGCCGCGGGGTCTATAGCAATCAGCCCCAGCATTTT.

In its sample, this clone was seen once. The chain links TRBV28 to TRBJ1-5; TRBD1 agrees at 9 bases. Germline lookup yields CDR1 MDHEN and CDR2 SYDVKM. The CDR3 has 13 amino acids. The V gene end was trimmed by 11 bases and the J gene end by 8 bases; junction bases not matched to a gene: 10. The CDR3 sequence is CAGGGTGLKPQHF. In nucleotides, the CDR3 is TGTGCCGGGGGTGGGACAGGGCTGAAGCCCCAGCATTTT.

This clone was observed a handful of times. The rearrangement links TRBV6-7 to TRBJ1-1; no clear D gene. TRBV6-7 carries the ORF label, with uncertain function. The CDR3 is 14 residues long. V gave up 0 bases and J gave up 11 bases, with 16 bases separating them. The chain's CDR3 is CASSYSVRVVEAFF. As DNA, the CDR3 is TGTGCCAGCAGTTACTCGGTACGTGTAGTTGAGGCTTTCTTT.

V gene TRBV9 combines with J gene TRBJ1-5; TRBD1 is a possible D gene (5 bases). Germline assignment: CDR1 SGDLS and CDR2 YYNGEE. Trimming cost V 5 bases and J 7 bases, with 19 bases left between them. The length of the CDR3 is 15 residues. CDR3 coding DNA: TGTGCCAGCAGTGGAAGCTCAGGGACGAGGCAGCCCCAGCATTTT. It translates to CASSGSSGTRQPQHF.

The chain is built from TRBV28 and TRBJ2-7; 10 bases line up with TRBD1. V shed 6 bases, J shed 0 bases, and the junction held 17 bases outside the gene matches. Germline lookup yields CDR1 MDHEN and CDR2 SYDVKM. This CDR3 contains 19 residues. Here the CDR3 DNA reads TGTGCCAGCAGGGGAGCCGGGACAGGGGTCGCGACTTTCTCCTACGAGCAGTACTTC. It translates to CASRGAGTGVATFSYEQYF.

This clone was recorded a few times. The V and J genes are TRBV11-3 and TRBJ2-3, with TRBD1 as a possible D gene (6 bases). Germline V gene sequence: CDR1 SGHNT, CDR2 YENEEA. The V end was cut by 5 bases, the J end by 3 bases, with 12 bases between. This CDR3 has 14 amino acids. As DNA, the CDR3 is TGTGCCAGCAGCCCGGACAGTTTTACAGATACGCAGTATTTT. Protein sequence: CASSPDSFTDTQYF.

This clone has just a few counts. This chain uses TRBV12-2 with TRBJ2-6. TRBV12-2 is a listed pseudogene. The CDR3 has 14 residues. As DNA, the CDR3 is TGTGCAAGTCGCTACAAATCTGGGACCAACGTCCTGACTTTC. Translation gives CASRYKSGTNVLTF.

This chain joins TRBV30 and TRBJ1-1; 8 bases line up with TRBD1. Germline V gene sequence: CDR1 GTSNPN, CDR2 SVGIG (reference sequence). V shed 4 bases, J shed 6 bases, and the junction held 7 bases outside the gene matches. This CDR3 comprises 13 residues. CDR3 DNA sequence: TGTGCCTGGAATGGGCAGGGGGCCGCTGAAGCTTTCTTT. It encodes CAWNGQGAAEAFF.

By share, this clone ranks as medium-sized. The chain recombines TRBV11-3 with TRBJ1-6; D remains unclear. The CDR3 extends over 14 amino acids. Trimming removed 3 bases from V and 9 bases from J, with 12 bases in between. Germline V gene lookup returns CDR1 SGHNT and CDR2 YENEEA. This CDR3 reads CASSLRAGASPLHF. CDR3 nucleotides: TGTGCCAGCAGCTTGAGGGCCGGAGCTTCACCCCTCCACTTT.

The chain recombines TRBV18 with TRBJ2-2; a possible D gene is TRBD1 (5 bases). The length of the CDR3 is 14 residues. The V end was cut by 2 bases, the J end by 9 bases, with 13 bases between. The germline V gene has CDR1 KGHSH and CDR2 LQKENI. CDR3 nucleotides: TGTGCCAGCTCACCAGGGGCGCTGACATGGGAGCTGTTTTTT. Translated: CASSPGALTWELFF.

The chain has TRBV30 and TRBJ1-2; 7 nucleotides match TRBD1. J gave up 5 bases and V 5 bases, and 11 bases lay outside the gene matches. Germline V lookup: CDR1 GTSNPN, CDR2 SVGIG (reference sequence). This CDR3 comprises 14 residues. CDR3 protein: CAWVRQGPPYGYTF. The CDR3 DNA reads TGTGCCTGGGTCAGACAGGGCCCCCCTTATGGCTACACCTTC.

The genes are TRBV23-1 and TRBJ2-7; D ambiguous. TRBV23-1 is designated an ORF whose function remains uncertain. The germline V and J ends were trimmed by 0 bases and 0 bases, with 3 bases remaining between them. CDR3 size: 13 residues. Written as DNA, the CDR3 is TGCGCCAGCAGTCAATCGGACTCCTACGAGCAGTACTTC. It yields the protein CASSQSDSYEQYF.

The chain couples TRBV30 to TRBJ1-4, with no clear D. The germline V gene encodes CDR1 GTSNPN and CDR2 SVGIG (reference sequence). The CDR3 has 12 amino acids. V lost 2 bases, J lost 11 bases, and 12 bases lay in between. CDR3 residues: CAWSLGIGKLFF. The CDR3 DNA sequence: TGTGCCTGGAGTTTAGGAATTGGGAAACTGTTTTTT.

In DNA, the CDR3 is TGTGCCAGCAGTTGGCTCCTCAGGGGAGGCTACACCTTC. Protein: CASSWLLRGGYTF. This chain joins TRBV6-8 and TRBJ1-2; D is perhaps TRBD1 (6 bases). The length of the CDR3 is 13 residues. Germline V gene lookup returns CDR1 MNHGY and CDR2 SAAAGT. The V end was cut by 4 bases, the J end by 8 bases, with 14 bases between.